The 18 T cell receptor beta chains below were found in one sample sequenced in a study of molecular identifiers for immune sequencing clone quantification. TCRdb analysed the PCR reads with MiXCR anew, one entry per CDR3 protein. The sample has approximately 670,000 distinct CDR3 sequences; about 20% are singletons. The specimen was naive CD8+ T cells from blood, with Jurkat cell RNA spiked in. As to subset: FACS-sorted CD8+CD4-CCR7+CD45RA+ naive T cells. Every receptor here comes from a human donor in good health. Some libraries in this study had Jurkat cell RNA spiked in.

This clonotype was observed a few times. This chain connects TRBV28 to TRBJ2-1; TRBD2 matches at 8 bases. V was clipped by 3 bases and J by 5 bases; unmatched bases: 6. This CDR3 has 15 amino acids. The V gene's germline CDR1 is MDHEN and CDR2 SYDVKM. The CDR3 loop reads CASSFSIAGNNEQFF. The CDR3 DNA sequence: TGTGCCAGCAGTTTTTCGATAGCGGGGAACAATGAGCAGTTCTTC.

This clonotype was seen many times. The V gene is TRBV11-2, the J gene TRBJ2-4; the D gene could be TRBD1 or TRBD2 (5 bases each). Germline CDR1 SGHAT, CDR2 FQNNGV. The CDR3 totals 18 residues. Trimming took 1 base from V and 8 from J, leaving 24 bases between them. The DNA of the CDR3 is TGTGCCAGCAGCTTAGGGCCAGACGAGGGGCCCTTCAGTCACATTCAGTACTTC. Translating it yields CASSLGPDEGPFSHIQYF.

As concerns this clonotype: Being one base from a much bigger clone, this may be a read error. The chain carries TRBV4-1 and TRBJ2-7, with TRBD1 identical over 11 bases. The CDR3 covers 15 residues. J gave up 6 bases and V 4 bases, and 8 bases lay outside the gene matches. The germline V gene has CDR1 MGHRA and CDR2 YSYEKL. This CDR3 reads CASSLSGQGEGEQYF. The DNA for the CDR3 is TGCGCCAGCAGCCTATCGGGACAGGGGGAGGGCGAGCAGTACTTC.

The chain uses TRBV3-1 and TRBJ1-2; D is unclear. The germline V gene has CDR1 LGHDT and CDR2 YNNKEL (reference sequence). This CDR3 comprises 15 residues. V lost 4 bases and J 4 bases, leaving 16 bases between the germline ends. CDR3: CASSLDLGRSYGYTF. The CDR3 bases are TGTGCCAGCAGCCTAGATCTAGGACGGTCCTATGGCTACACCTTC.

As concerns this clonotype: It may be a read error: a sequence one base away is much more abundant. The V gene is TRBV13, the J gene TRBJ1-2, with D perhaps matching TRBD1 (5 bases). CDR3 length: 14 amino acids. Per germline, CDR1 PRHDT and CDR2 FYEKMQ (reference sequence). CDR3 nucleotides: TGTGCCGGCAGCTTAGGGGCAGACGGCTATGGCTACACCTTC. Its protein product is CAGSLGADGYGYTF.

As for this clonotype: With a much larger clone just one base away, this may be a read error. The rearrangement uses TRBV10-3 and TRBJ2-3; TRBD1 is a possible D gene (6 bases). The CDR3 length is 15 residues. Germline V gives CDR1 ENHRY, CDR2 SYGVKD. DNA for the CDR3: TGTGCCGTCAGTGAGCCCTCAGGGGATACAGATACGCAGTATTTT. The encoded protein is CAVSEPSGDTDTQYF.

V gene TRBV6-6 combines with J gene TRBJ1-5, with a weak D call TRBD1 (6 bases). CDR1 and CDR2 from the germline V gene are MNHNY and SVGAGI (reference sequence). The CDR3 is 17 amino acids. Deletions cut 2 bases from V and 1 base from J, with 15 bases between. The CDR3, as DNA: TGTGCCAGCAGTTACCCTAGAGGGGGGAACAGCAATCAGCCCCAGCATTTT. Its protein is CASSYPRGGNSNQPQHF.

This clonotype has a count of ten or more. V is TRBV19 and J is TRBJ1-5; D not resolved. Germline V lookup: CDR1 LNHDA, CDR2 SQIVND (reference sequence). The CDR3 extends over 13 amino acids. The V end lost 7 bases, the J end lost 3 bases, and 10 bases lay between the germline ends. CDR3 loop: CASTLGYNQPQHF. The CDR3 DNA reads as TGTGCCAGTACCCTGGGGTACAATCAGCCCCAGCATTTT.

Comment on this clonotype: It may be a read error: a sequence one base away is much more abundant. V usage is TRBV7-8 and J usage is TRBJ1-1, with 8 positions matching TRBD1. CDR3 length: 17 amino acids. The germline V gene encodes CDR1 SGHVS and CDR2 FQNEAQ. The V and J ends lost 4 bases and 2 bases, in that order; junction bases with no gene match: 12. Written as DNA, the CDR3 is TGTGCCAGCAGCTCCTCTTATCTGGGACAGGCAAACACTGAAGCTTTCTTT. Protein sequence: CASSSSYLGQANTEAFF.

This clonotype was seen repeatedly, ten times or more. V gene TRBV25-1 combines with J gene TRBJ2-2; D unresolved. Trimming removed 5 bases from V and 6 bases from J, with 7 bases in between. Germline loops: CDR1 MGHDK, CDR2 SYGVNS. The CDR3 contains 12 residues. DNA for the CDR3: TGTGCCAGCAGTTTCGCGGCCGGGGAGCTGTTTTTT. It codes for CASSFAAGELFF.

This clonotype was counted only a few times. The rearrangement links TRBV6-2 or TRBV6-3 to TRBJ2-7; 7 positions agree with TRBD2. J was trimmed by 3 bases and V by 2 bases; bases with no gene match: 7. Germline-derived CDR1 and CDR2 are MNHEY and SVGEGT. This CDR3 is built from 15 residues. CDR3 bases: TGTGCCAGCAGTTACGGGAGGGACTTAAACTACGAGCAGTACTTC. It is translated as CASSYGRDLNYEQYF.

The CDR3 DNA is TGCGCCAGCAGCCTATACGGTGGGACAGCCACCTACGAGCAGTACTTC. Its translation is CASSLYGGTATYEQYF. This chain connects TRBV4-1 to TRBJ2-7; 7 bases are a match to TRBD1. Looked up from germline, CDR1 is MGHRA and CDR2 is YSYEKL. The CDR3 contains 16 residues. Unmatched junction bases numbered 11, after V lost 4 bases and J lost 2 bases.

This clonotype was seen repeatedly, ten times or more. Relative to the germline gene, one junction end is altered; a read error may explain this. The chain links TRBV4-1 to TRBJ2-7, with 8 nucleotides matching TRBD2. The CDR3 loop spans 12 amino acids. Per germline, CDR1 MGHRA and CDR2 YSYEKL. The CDR3 protein is CASSQVSRGLVF. The CDR3 nucleotides are TGCGCCAGCAGCCAAGTGTCCAGGGGACTAGTCTTC.

A few counts support this clonotype. The V call is TRBV7-9, the J call TRBJ1-1; the match to TRBD1 covers 9 bases. The CDR3 has 18 amino acids. V shed 5 bases and J 3 bases; nucleotides not matched to a gene: 16. CDR1 is SEHNR and CDR2 is FQNEAQ in the germline V gene (reference sequence). The CDR3 loop reads CASSGQQGARPGDTEAFF. In DNA form, the CDR3 reads TGTGCCAGCAGCGGTCAACAGGGGGCCCGGCCGGGGGACACTGAAGCTTTCTTT.

A note on this clonotype: A single base separates this from a much larger clone, so it may be a read error. The V gene is TRBV28, the J gene TRBJ2-7; D is unclear. The germline V and J ends were trimmed by 6 bases and 4 bases, with 13 bases remaining between them. The CDR3 totals 13 residues. Germline V gene data show CDR1 as MDHEN and CDR2 as SYDVKM. This CDR3 reads CASSRRVSYEQYF. CDR3 in DNA: TGTGCCAGCAGCCGGAGAGTTTCATACGAGCAGTACTTC.

The CDR3 DNA reads as TGTGCCAGCAGCCCCGGCGGTAGCGGGAGCGGTGACACCGGGGAGCTGTTTTTT. Its protein is CASSPGGSGSGDTGELFF. The chain has TRBV11-3 and TRBJ2-2; 9 bases map to TRBD2. Germline V lookup: CDR1 SGHNT, CDR2 YENEEA. With V trimmed by 5 bases and J by 3 bases, 13 bases remained unmatched. This CDR3 spans 18 amino acids.

Comment on this clonotype: A much larger clone is a single base away; this may be a read error. This sequence joins TRBV27 and TRBJ1-1; 9 nucleotides line up with TRBD1. Germline V gives CDR1 MNHEY, CDR2 SMNVEV (reference sequence). This CDR3 comprises 14 residues. CDR3 sequence reads: CARSFTGGMTEAFF. The CDR3 DNA reads as TGTGCCCGCAGTTTTACAGGGGGCATGACTGAAGCTTTCTTT.

This clonotype was counted a few times. This rearrangement joins TRBV6-1 to TRBJ2-1; 9 bases are shared with TRBD2. The germline CDR1 and CDR2 sequences are MNHNS and SASEGT. The CDR3 contains 14 residues. After removal of 10 bases from V and 3 bases from J, the junction contained 7 bases not matched to a gene. The CDR3, as DNA: TGTGCCACCGAGCGGGAGGATTTCTACAATGAGCAGTTCTTC. Its protein is CATEREDFYNEQFF.